This T cell receptor beta chain was sequenced for a study of OX40 agonist ivuxolimab in advanced cancers. Across the whole study: Past anti-PD-1, anti-PD-L1 or anti-CTLA-4 therapy was accepted, and 30% to 45% had received some.

Assay used: immunoSEQ multiplex PCR; TCRdb lists only in-frame clones, some missing. Of around 72,000 clones listed, more than 80% are singletons. A remark on this clone: Antigen: not known.

Study-wide points: Some nonresponders likewise displayed low normalized T-cell clonal expansion. With doses of 0.1 to 3.0 mg/kg, CD4+ and CD8+ blood T cells had undergone clonal expansion by week 6.

The length of the CDR3 is 16 residues. Deletions cut 0 bases from V and 0 bases from J, with 9 bases between. Germline CDR1 is SGHAT and CDR2 is FQNNGV. The receptor was isolated from an adult with an advanced solid tumor such as melanoma, head and neck, liver or kidney cancer. The rearrangement joins TRBV11-2 to TRBJ2-4; D is ambiguous. The source was CD4+ or CD8+ T cells sorted from blood, collected in a trial of the OX40 agonist ivuxolimab. CDR3 in amino acids: CASSLDRVAAKNIQYF. CDR3 DNA sequence: TGTGCCAGCAGCTTAGATCGGGTAGCAGCCAAAAACATTCAGTACTTC.